This T cell receptor (beta chain) comes out of a study of blood T cells in healthy people across ages. This CDR3 has 11 residues. The V gene's germline CDR1 is LGHNA and CDR2 YNFKEQ. Between the trimmed V and J ends, which lost 3 bases and 8 bases, there was a span of 4 bases. Primed by a sample-barcoded 5' primer and a J-beta primer mix, a second PCR proceeded for about 6 to 12 cycles. TCRdb reprocessed the 5' RACE reads via MiXCR and lists one record per CDR3 protein. The sample yields around 990,000 distinct CDR3 sequences, more than 30% seen once. Overall study results and limits: Across the age range, TCR beta diversity per million T cells fell in a roughly linear way. Estimated diversity that came from one million T cells was considered an underestimate.

As concerns this clonotype: The antigen is not known.

The sequence was collected from a man between 18 and 35 years old in good health. V usage is TRBV4-2 and J usage is TRBJ1-4; D is ambiguous. Sequencing was performed on blood. CDR3 coding DNA: TGTGCCAGCAGCCATTCCGAAAAACTGTTTTTT. It codes for CASSHSEKLFF.